The next 32 T cell receptor beta chains were all read from a single sample in a study of vaccination effects on CD4 cells after COVID-19. Which antigens these TCRs recognize remains unknown. Sequencing in the ViraFEST assay came after antigen-specific CD4+ T cells had been expanded with viral peptide pools, which were used to stimulate PBMC. Cultured cells yielded isolated CD4+ T cells after less than 11 days. Convalescent patients had PCR-confirmed SARS-CoV-2 infection between March and December 2020. Assay used: immunoSEQ multiplex PCR; TCRdb lists only in-frame clones, some missing. The table shows 25,000 to 35,000 clones, with about two thirds occurring only once. The input for sequencing was CD4+ T cells from PBMCs cultured with a peptide pool, taken before COVID-19 vaccination. These receptors came from a human donor who had a prior SARS-CoV-2 infection.

The chain uses TRBV5-1 and TRBJ1-3; D ambiguous. CDR1 is SGHRS, CDR2 YFSETQ, per germline. This CDR3 has 15 residues. V was pared by 1 base and J by 2 bases, with 10 bases between. The CDR3 nucleotides are TGCGCCAGCAGCTTGTCCCCGGGGACTGGAAACACCATATATTTT. As protein: CASSLSPGTGNTIYF.

This sequence joins TRBV5-1 and TRBJ1-1, with 10 bases aligning to TRBD1. CDR1 is SGHRS, CDR2 YFSETQ, per germline. Trimming cost V 3 bases and J 1 base; bases outside gene matches: 0. CDR3 length equals 14 residues. The CDR3 here is CASSWTGGNTEAFF. DNA for the CDR3: TGCGCCAGCAGCTGGACAGGGGGGAACACTGAAGCTTTCTTT.

In its sample, this clone was seen a few times. J is TRBJ2-5 and V is TRBV6-6; D assignment may be TRBD1 or TRBD2 (5 bases each). From germline, CDR1 is MNHNY and CDR2 SVGAGI (reference sequence). CDR3 size: 17 residues. V shed 5 bases and J shed 5 bases, with 24 bases lying between them. In DNA form, the CDR3 reads TGTGCCAGCAGTCCAAGCCCCGGGACGGTCCACTGGGAGACCCAGTACTTC. It yields the protein CASSPSPGTVHWETQYF.

This rearrangement joins TRBV5-1 to TRBJ2-1; D gene uncertain. This CDR3 has 12 amino acids. Germline V CDR1 and CDR2: SGHRS, YFSETQ. Deletions cut 1 base from V and 8 bases from J, with 7 bases between. In DNA form, the CDR3 reads TGCGCCAGCAGCTTGATTTTGGATGAGCAGTTCTTC. It encodes CASSLILDEQFF.

The genes are TRBV5-1 and TRBJ2-7; 7 nucleotides agree with TRBD2. Trimming removed 2 bases from V and 4 bases from J; junction bases left unmatched: 9. This CDR3 has 15 residues. Per the germline V gene, CDR1 is SGHRS and CDR2 is YFSETQ. CDR3 protein: CASSFKREPGYEQYF. CDR3 coding DNA: TGCGCCAGCAGCTTTAAGCGGGAACCGGGGTACGAGCAGTACTTC.

The rearrangement links TRBV9 to TRBJ1-5; D unresolved. The ends were cut back, 1 base at V and 3 bases at J, with 5 bases in the middle. Germline V gives CDR1 SGDLS, CDR2 YYNGEE. The CDR3 runs to 13 residues. CDR3 DNA: TGTGCCAGCAGCGTATCCCCCAATCAGCCCCAGCATTTT. The encoded protein is CASSVSPNQPQHF.

The chain joins TRBV7-2 to TRBJ2-1; a possible D gene is TRBD1 (5 bases). Germline CDR1 is SGHTA and CDR2 is FQGNSA. The CDR3 runs 14 residues. V lost 0 bases and J 8 bases, leaving 11 bases between the germline ends. The CDR3 DNA reads as TGTGCCAGCAGCTTAGCGGGGCTAGGGGATGAGCAGTTCTTC. Its protein is CASSLAGLGDEQFF.

This chain connects TRBV10-3 to TRBJ2-3, with 14 bases matching TRBD2. Germline V gene sequence: CDR1 ENHRY, CDR2 SYGVKD. This CDR3 is 16 amino acids long. V lost 7 bases to trimming and J lost 1 base; unmatched junction nucleotides: 4. CDR3 in amino acids: CAIKKGLAGGTDTQYF. DNA for the CDR3: TGTGCCATCAAAAAGGGACTAGCGGGGGGCACAGATACGCAGTATTTT.

The rearrangement links TRBV10-1 to TRBJ2-3, with TRBD1 matching over 9 bases. V was clipped by 9 bases and J by 0 bases; unmatched bases: 4. Germline CDR1 is WNHNN and CDR2 is SYGVQD (reference sequence). The CDR3 length is 14 residues. CDR3: CASVQGASTDTQYF. The CDR3 DNA reads TGCGCCAGTGTACAGGGGGCTAGCACAGATACGCAGTATTTT.

The chain uses TRBV27 and TRBJ1-4, with 7 bases lining up with TRBD1. Germline CDR1 is MNHEY and CDR2 is SMNVEV (reference sequence). V shed 5 bases, J shed 8 bases, and the junction held 8 bases outside the gene matches. This CDR3 region has 14 residues. The CDR3 sequence is CASSPGTAGEKLFF. Here the CDR3 DNA reads TGTGCCAGCAGTCCCGGGACAGCGGGAGAAAAACTGTTTTTT.

This chain connects TRBV6-1 to TRBJ1-2; D is uncertain. Trimming took 2 bases from V and 4 from J, leaving 14 bases between them. The V gene's germline CDR1 is MNHNS and CDR2 SASEGT. This CDR3 region has 15 residues. The CDR3 sequence is CASSELRAPIYGYTF. The CDR3 bases are TGTGCCAGCAGTGAATTACGGGCTCCCATCTATGGCTACACCTTC.

This chain joins TRBV7-8 and TRBJ1-4; D call uncertain. Germline CDR1 reads SGHVS; CDR2 reads FQNEAQ. This CDR3 spans 15 amino acids. The ends were cut back, 2 bases at V and 5 bases at J, with 12 bases in the middle. For the CDR3, the DNA is TGTGCCAGCAGCTTACGTTACAGCAACAATGAAAAACTGTTTTTT. As protein: CASSLRYSNNEKLFF.

This chain links TRBV6-5 with TRBJ2-1; 11 nucleotides line up with TRBD1. V was pared by 5 bases and J by 9 bases, with 9 bases of the junction left unmatched. CDR1 MNHEY and CDR2 SVGAGI come from the germline V gene. This CDR3 is 15 amino acids long. CDR3 loop: CASSPGTGGMGEQFF. The CDR3 region has the DNA TGTGCCAGCAGTCCCGGGACAGGGGGTATGGGTGAGCAGTTCTTC.

V usage is TRBV10-3 and J usage is TRBJ2-1, with TRBD2 matching 9 bases. This CDR3 contains 15 residues. Germline V gene data show CDR1 as ENHRY and CDR2 as SYGVKD. J gave up 3 bases and V 2 bases, and 2 bases lay outside the gene matches. DNA for the CDR3: TGTGCCATCAGTGAGGCGGGGGGGTTCTACAATGAGCAGTTCTTC. Translated: CAISEAGGFYNEQFF.

The V call is TRBV6-5, the J call TRBJ2-7, with D unclear. There are 15 residues in the CDR3. From germline, CDR1 is MNHEY and CDR2 SVGAGI. Trimming shortened V by 0 bases and J by 2 bases, and 11 bases separated the two germline ends. CDR3 sequence: CASSYSFVGTYEQYF. Written as DNA, the CDR3 is TGTGCCAGCAGTTACTCGTTTGTAGGGACCTACGAGCAGTACTTC.

The CDR3 here is CASSQFRRAYEQYF. CDR3 sequence (DNA): TGTGCCAGCAGCCAATTCCGCCGGGCCTACGAGCAGTACTTC. The chain employs TRBV16 and TRBJ2-7; D unclear. The germline gives CDR1 KGHSY, CDR2 FQNENV. The CDR3 loop spans 14 amino acids. V was pared by 1 base and J by 2 bases, with 9 bases between.

This rearrangement joins TRBV19 to TRBJ1-3; D ambiguous. V dropped 6 bases and J dropped 0 bases, with 15 bases sitting between them. Germline CDR1 is LNHDA and CDR2 is SQIVND (reference sequence). The length of the CDR3 is 16 residues. The CDR3 DNA follows: TGTGCCAGTAGCATTCGGCCTACTTACTCTGGAAACACCATATATTTT. Its protein is CASSIRPTYSGNTIYF.

CDR3 in amino acids: CATGDRRYEQYF. In DNA form, the CDR3 reads TGTGCCACGGGAGATCGACGGTACGAGCAGTACTTC. V gene TRBV2 combines with J gene TRBJ2-7, with a possible D match to TRBD2 (6 bases). The CDR3 length is 12 residues. V lost 10 bases to trimming and J lost 4 bases, with 14 bases between them. Germline V gene data show CDR1 as SNHLY and CDR2 as FYNNEI.

The gene calls are TRBV7-9 and TRBJ1-4; D is perhaps TRBD1 (6 bases). Germline V gene lookup returns CDR1 SEHNR and CDR2 FQNEAQ (reference sequence). Trimming took 5 bases from V and 8 from J, leaving 15 bases between them. The CDR3 consists of 14 residues. CDR3 protein: CASSAQQGEEKLFF. As DNA, the CDR3 is TGTGCCAGCAGCGCCCAACAGGGAGAGGAAAAACTGTTTTTT.

This sequence joins TRBV2 and TRBJ2-1, with 8 positions matching TRBD2. J gave up 1 base and V 8 bases, and 10 bases lay outside the gene matches. Germline V gene sequence: CDR1 SNHLY, CDR2 FYNNEI. The CDR3 sequence is 16 residues long. The CDR3 protein is CASADSGGDSYNEQFF. As DNA, the CDR3 is TGTGCCAGCGCTGACTCCGGGGGGGATTCCTACAATGAGCAGTTCTTC.

The rearrangement uses TRBV5-1 and TRBJ2-7; the match to TRBD2 covers 7 bases. With 4 bases clipped from V and 1 base from J, the junction kept 5 bases outside the gene matches. CDR1 and CDR2 from the germline V gene are SGHRS and YFSETQ. This CDR3 is 14 amino acids long. The CDR3 protein is CASSTPSGSYEQYF. Here the CDR3 DNA reads TGCGCCAGCAGCACCCCTAGCGGTTCCTACGAGCAGTACTTC.

This chain connects TRBV5-8 to TRBJ1-5; D is uncertain. CDR1 is SGHTS and CDR2 is YDEGEE in the germline V gene. V shed 4 bases and J shed 3 bases, with 14 bases lying between them. There are 15 residues in the CDR3. The CDR3, as DNA: TGTGCCAGCAGCCGTGGCGTGGGGATCAATCAGCCCCAGCATTTT. Translation gives CASSRGVGINQPQHF. Full variable domain (outside the CDR3, taken from reference TRBV5-8 and TRBJ1-5): EAGVTQSPTHLIKTRGQQATLRCSPISGHTSVYWYQQALGLGLQFLLWYDEGEERNRGNFPPRFSGRQFPNYSSELNVNALELEDSALYLCASSRGVGINQPQHFGDGTRLSIL.

The chain employs TRBV6-5 and TRBJ2-1, with 12 positions matching TRBD1. The CDR3 contains 16 residues. V shed 0 bases, J shed 8 bases, and the junction held 5 bases outside the gene matches. The V gene's germline CDR1 is MNHEY and CDR2 SVGAGI. CDR3 protein: CASSYSGTGGGDEQFF. The DNA for the CDR3 is TGTGCCAGCAGTTACTCGGGGACAGGGGGCGGGGATGAGCAGTTCTTC.

This clone appeared a few times. The DNA of the CDR3 is TGTGCCAGCTCACCACCGGGTCAGGGGGGTACGGTATACGAGCAGTACTTC. This encodes CASSPPGQGGTVYEQYF. V and J are TRBV18 and TRBJ2-7, with D possibly being TRBD1 (7 bases). Between the trimmed V and J ends, which lost 0 bases and 4 bases, there was a span of 19 bases. CDR3 length: 17 residues. Germline-derived CDR1 and CDR2 are KGHSH and LQKENI.

The sample holds a few counts of this clone. The chain carries TRBV3-1 (or the pseudogene TRBV3-2) and TRBJ2-7; 11 nucleotides match TRBD1. The length of the CDR3 is 16 residues. The germline gives CDR1 LGHDT, CDR2 YNNKEL (reference sequence). J lost 0 bases, V lost 0 bases, and 1 base had no gene match. CDR3 loop: CASSQDGTGGSYEQYF. The CDR3 nucleotides read TGTGCCAGCAGCCAAGATGGGACAGGGGGCTCCTACGAGCAGTACTTC.

This clone was seen a few times. The V gene is TRBV29-1, the J gene TRBJ2-7; possible D gene TRBD2, 5 bases. CDR1 SQVTM and CDR2 ANQGSEA come from the germline V gene. V shed 4 bases and J shed 1 base, with 11 bases lying between them. The CDR3 consists of 13 residues. The CDR3 bases are TGCAGCGTTGCGGGAACCTATTCCTACGAGCAGTACTTC. It encodes CSVAGTYSYEQYF.

V and J are TRBV6-5 and TRBJ2-7; the match to TRBD1 covers 10 bases. Germline V gene sequence: CDR1 MNHEY, CDR2 SVGAGI. This CDR3 has 15 residues. Unmatched junction bases numbered 4, after V lost 5 bases and J lost 0 bases. CDR3 coding DNA: TGTGCCAGCAGTCAGACAGGGGGCTTCTCCTACGAGCAGTACTTC. Translation gives CASSQTGGFSYEQYF.

The chain uses TRBV7-9 and TRBJ1-2; 10 positions match TRBD1. J was trimmed by 4 bases and V by 10 bases; bases with no gene match: 6. Germline-derived CDR1 and CDR2 are SEHNR and FQNEAQ (reference sequence). The CDR3 is made up of 13 amino acids. The CDR3 bases are TGTGCCACACAGACAGGGGGCGGCTATGGCTACACCTTC. Translated, it gives CATQTGGGYGYTF. Full variable domain (remainder filled in from reference TRBV7-9 and TRBJ1-2): DTGVSQNPRHKITKRGQNVTFRCDPISEHNRLYWYRQTLGQGPEFLTYFQNEAQLEKSRLLSDRFSAERPKGSFSTLEIQRTEQGDSAMYLCATQTGGGYGYTFGSGTRLTVV.

This chain links TRBV6-5 with TRBJ2-5, with D possibly matching TRBD1 (6 bases). The CDR3 is made up of 15 amino acids. The V gene lost 0 bases and the J gene lost 5 bases, with 13 bases spanning the gap. Per germline, CDR1 MNHEY and CDR2 SVGAGI. The CDR3 DNA reads as TGTGCCAGCAGTTACTCTGGGGGCAGGTTGGAGACCCAGTACTTC. Residues: CASSYSGGRLETQYF.

V usage is TRBV2 and J usage is TRBJ1-1; a weak D match, TRBD1 (6 bases). There are 14 residues in the CDR3. In germline, CDR1 is SNHLY, CDR2 FYNNEI. V was cut by 6 bases and J by 0 bases, with 11 bases left in between. CDR3 in DNA: TGTGCCAGCAGGGCTACAGGGTTGAACACTGAAGCTTTCTTT. The encoded protein is CASRATGLNTEAFF.

In this sample, this clone turned up a few times. V is TRBV5-1 and J is TRBJ2-2; D is perhaps TRBD1 (5 bases). Germline lookup yields CDR1 SGHRS and CDR2 YFSETQ. CDR3 length: 14 amino acids. V was shortened by 2 bases and J by 7 bases, with 12 bases between the two germline ends. The CDR3 is CASSFPGQVGELFF. The CDR3 DNA sequence: TGCGCCAGCAGCTTTCCAGGGCAGGTCGGGGAGCTGTTTTTT. The full variable domain, its missing parts supplied by reference TRBV5-1 and TRBJ2-2, is KAGVTQTPRYLIKTRGQQVTLSCSPISGHRSVSWYQQTPGQGLQFLFEYFSETQRNKGNFPGRFSGRQFSNSRSEMNVSTLELGDSALYLCASSFPGQVGELFFGEGSRLTVL.

This chain joins TRBV2 and TRBJ1-5; D is unresolved. This CDR3 is 13 amino acids long. CDR1 and CDR2 from the germline V gene are SNHLY and FYNNEI. Trimming took 6 bases from V and 5 from J, leaving 11 bases between them. The CDR3 nucleotides read TGTGCCAGCAGGAGGCAGGTATATCAGCCCCAGCATTTT. Its protein product is CASRRQVYQPQHF.